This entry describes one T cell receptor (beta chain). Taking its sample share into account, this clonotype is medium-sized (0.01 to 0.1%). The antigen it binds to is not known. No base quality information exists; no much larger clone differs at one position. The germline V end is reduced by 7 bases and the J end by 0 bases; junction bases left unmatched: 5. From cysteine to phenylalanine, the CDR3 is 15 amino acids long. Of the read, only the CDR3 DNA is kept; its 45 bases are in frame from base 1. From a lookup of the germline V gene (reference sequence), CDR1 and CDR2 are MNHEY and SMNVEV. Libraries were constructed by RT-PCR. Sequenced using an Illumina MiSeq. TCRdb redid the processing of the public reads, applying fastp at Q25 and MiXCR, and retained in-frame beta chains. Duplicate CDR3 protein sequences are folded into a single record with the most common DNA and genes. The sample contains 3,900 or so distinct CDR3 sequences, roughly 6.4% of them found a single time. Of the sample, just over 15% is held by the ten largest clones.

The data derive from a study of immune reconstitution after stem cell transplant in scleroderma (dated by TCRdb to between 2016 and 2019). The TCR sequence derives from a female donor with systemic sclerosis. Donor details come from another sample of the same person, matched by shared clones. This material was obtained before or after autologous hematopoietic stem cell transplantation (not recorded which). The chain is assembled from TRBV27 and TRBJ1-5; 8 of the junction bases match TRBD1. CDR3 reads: CASTKGTGSNQPQHF. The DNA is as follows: TGTGCCAGCACCAAGGGGACAGGTAGCAATCAGCCCCAGCATTTT.